The sequence of this T cell receptor (beta chain) was determined in a study of blood T cell repertoires in COVID-19. Looking at the study overall: The samples span acute and convalescent COVID-19 from the United States, Italy and Spain.

TCRdb's copy holds only in-frame clones and misses some; the assay was immunoSEQ multiplex PCR. This table has around 200,000 clones, around 85% appearing once. The CDR3 runs to 14 residues. Germline V gene sequence: CDR1 MGHRA, CDR2 YSYEKL. V gave up 1 base and J gave up 8 bases; unmatched junction bases: 6. This receptor was identified in a woman aged 45 to 65 with acute or convalescent COVID-19. The chain uses TRBV4-1 and TRBJ1-1, with 8 nucleotides matching TRBD1. The sequenced sample was peripheral blood. Written as DNA, the CDR3 is TGCGCCAGCAGCCAAGGACAGGGGAGAGGGGAAGCTTTCTTT. This codes for CASSQGQGRGEAFF.